This T cell receptor beta chain was documented in a study of blood T cell repertoires in COVID-19. The wider study: T cells, B-cell-depleted T cells, or PBMCs supplied cDNA or gDNA.

This clone was observed once. Per the original methods: Nucleated cell number was recorded as an estimate derived from reference gene primer amplification. Only in-frame clones appear in the TCRdb table, and some are missing; sequencing was by immunoSEQ multiplex PCR. For V, J and clone size, that table is used; D and trimming come from the DNA. The sample has around 130,000 clones, roughly four fifths seen once. In terms of age and location, participants ranged from roughly 18 to 90 years and lived in about 25 US areas. This clonotype was sampled from a man aged 35 to 55 with acute COVID-19. The source material was PBMCs or T cells enriched from blood (not recorded which).

The CDR3 nucleotides read TGCGCCAGCAGTGCCCCCGGACAGGGGAGCTATGGCTACACCTTC. Translating gives CASSAPGQGSYGYTF. This rearrangement joins TRBV10-1 to TRBJ1-2, with TRBD1 identical over 9 bases. The CDR3 loop spans 15 amino acids. The V and J ends lost 4 bases and 4 bases, in that order; junction bases with no gene match: 7. Germline CDR1 reads WNHNN; CDR2 reads SYGVQD (reference sequence).